The table lists the clone carrying this TCR beta chain with a few counts. The CDR3 has 14 residues. V was pared by 5 bases and J by 3 bases, with 10 bases between. Germline assignment: CDR1 MDHEN and CDR2 SYDVKM. TCRdb reanalysed the RT-PCR reads using MiXCR and keeps one entry per CDR3 protein. Among about 680,000 distinct CDR3 sequences listed, more than 13% were seen once. Sequencing was done on a sample of memory CD4+ T cells from blood. This receptor was taken from a female donor in good health, serving as a healthy control. The chain couples TRBV28 to TRBJ2-2; perhaps TRBD1 as D (5 bases). The CDR3 is CASSRTQHTGELFF. As DNA, the CDR3 is TGTGCCAGCAGTCGGACACAACACACCGGGGAGCTGTTTTTT.